The T cell receptor beta chain under discussion was sequenced for a study of blood T cell repertoires in COVID-19. The table came from immunoSEQ multiplex PCR; TCRdb's copy has only in-frame clones and leaves some out. This sample yields roughly 220,000 clones, of which approximately 83% are seen a single time; approximately 3% belongs to the top ten. With 9 bases removed from V and 6 bases from J, the gap between germline ends came to 17 bases. There are 13 residues in the CDR3. Looked up from germline, CDR1 is LNHDA and CDR2 is SQIVND (reference sequence). The receptor was derived from a woman in her 30s who had recovered from COVID-19. The chain combines TRBV19 with TRBJ1-1, with D perhaps matching TRBD1 (5 bases). The sequenced sample was peripheral blood. This CDR3 is CASTQGLVSEAFF. As DNA, the CDR3 is TGTGCCAGCACTCAGGGTCTAGTATCTGAAGCTTTCTTT.